This TCR beta chain originates from a study of blood T cell repertoires in COVID-19. Study background: Sites across the United States, Italy and Spain contributed samples from acute and convalescent COVID-19. The cDNA or gDNA used as material had been derived from T cells, B-cell-depleted T cells, or PBMCs.

Source study methods: Estimation of nucleated cell counts relied on the amplification of reference gene primers. TCRdb's copy holds only in-frame clones and misses some; the assay was immunoSEQ multiplex PCR. The V and J calls and clone size were taken over from that table, and D and trimming were inferred from the DNA. The sample includes 50,000 to 60,000 clones, 88% of them seen just once. CDR3 length equals 14 residues. V lost 7 bases, J lost 5 bases, and 6 bases stayed unmatched. From germline, CDR1 is MNHEY and CDR2 SVGAGI. The specimen was peripheral blood. The chain has TRBV6-5 and TRBJ1-3; 9 bases line up with TRBD1. The source is a man aged 55 to 70 with active COVID-19. The CDR3 here is CASKPGQGRNTIYF. CDR3 nucleotide sequence: TGTGCCAGCAAACCGGGACAGGGAAGAAACACCATATATTTT.